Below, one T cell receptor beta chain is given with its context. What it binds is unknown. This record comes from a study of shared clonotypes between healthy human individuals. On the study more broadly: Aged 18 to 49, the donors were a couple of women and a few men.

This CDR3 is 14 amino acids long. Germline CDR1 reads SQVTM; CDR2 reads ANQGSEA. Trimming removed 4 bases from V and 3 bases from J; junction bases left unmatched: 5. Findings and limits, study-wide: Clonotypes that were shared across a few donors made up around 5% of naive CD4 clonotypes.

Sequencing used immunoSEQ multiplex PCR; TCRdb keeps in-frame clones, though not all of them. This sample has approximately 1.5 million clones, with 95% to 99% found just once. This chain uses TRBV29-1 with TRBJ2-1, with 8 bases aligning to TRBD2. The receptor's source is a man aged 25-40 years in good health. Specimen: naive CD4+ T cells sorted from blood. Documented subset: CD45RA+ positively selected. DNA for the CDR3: TGCAGCGTTGTATTACTAGCGGTCTACAATGAGCAGTTCTTC. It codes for CSVVLLAVYNEQFF.